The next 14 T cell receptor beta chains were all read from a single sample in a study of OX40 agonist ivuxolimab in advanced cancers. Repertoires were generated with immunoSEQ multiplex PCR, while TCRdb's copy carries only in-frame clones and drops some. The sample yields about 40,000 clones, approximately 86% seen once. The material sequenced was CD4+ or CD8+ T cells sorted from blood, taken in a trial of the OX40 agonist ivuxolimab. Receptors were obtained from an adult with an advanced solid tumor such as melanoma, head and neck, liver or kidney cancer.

In DNA, the CDR3 is TGTGCCAGCAGTGAATCACGGAACCAAGAGACCCAGTACTTC. Encoded protein: CASSESRNQETQYF. This sequence joins TRBV2 and TRBJ2-5; unclear D gene. The V end lost 2 bases, the J end lost 0 bases, and 7 bases lay between the germline ends. The germline CDR1 and CDR2 sequences are SNHLY and FYNNEI. The CDR3 runs to 14 residues. Supplemented by reference TRBV2 and TRBJ2-5, the full variable domain reads EPEVTQTPSHQVTQMGQEVILRCVPISNHLYFYWYRQILGQKVEFLVSFYNNEISEKSEIFDDQFSVERPDGSNFTLKIRSTKLEDSAMYFCASSESRNQETQYFGPGTRLLVL.

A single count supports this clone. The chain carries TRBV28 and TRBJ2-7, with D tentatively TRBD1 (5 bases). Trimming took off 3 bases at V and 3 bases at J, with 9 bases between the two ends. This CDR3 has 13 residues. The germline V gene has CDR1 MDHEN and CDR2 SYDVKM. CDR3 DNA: TGTGCCAGCAGTTTTACAGGAAACTACGAGCAGTACTTC. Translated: CASSFTGNYEQYF.

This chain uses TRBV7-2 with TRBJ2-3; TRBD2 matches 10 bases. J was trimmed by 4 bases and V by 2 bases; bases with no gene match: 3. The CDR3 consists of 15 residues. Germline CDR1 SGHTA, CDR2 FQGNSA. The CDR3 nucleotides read TGTGCCAGCAGCTTATTTCTAGCGGGGGCAGATACGCAGTATTTT. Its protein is CASSLFLAGADTQYF.

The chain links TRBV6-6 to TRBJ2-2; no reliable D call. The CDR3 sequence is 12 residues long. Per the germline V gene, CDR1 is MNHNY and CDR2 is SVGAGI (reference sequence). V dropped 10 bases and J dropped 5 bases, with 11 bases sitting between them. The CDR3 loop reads CAIAVETGELFF. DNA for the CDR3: TGTGCCATCGCCGTGGAAACCGGGGAGCTGTTTTTT.

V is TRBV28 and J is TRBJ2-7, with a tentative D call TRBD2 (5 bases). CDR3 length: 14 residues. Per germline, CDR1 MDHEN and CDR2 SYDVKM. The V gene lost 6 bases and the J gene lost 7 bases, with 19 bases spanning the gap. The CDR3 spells CASSLGPREGEQYF. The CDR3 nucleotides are TGTGCCAGCAGCCTCGGGCCACGAGAGGGAGAGCAGTACTTC. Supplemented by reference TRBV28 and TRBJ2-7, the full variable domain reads DVKVTQSSRYLVKRTGEKVFLECVQDMDHENMFWYRQDPGLGLRLIYFSYDVKMKEKGDIPEGYSVSREKKERFSLILESASTNQTSMYLCASSLGPREGEQYFGPGTRLTVT.

The CDR3 here is CASSFGRAYGYTF. The DNA of the CDR3 is TGTGCCAGTAGTTTTGGCAGGGCCTATGGCTACACCTTC. The rearrangement uses TRBV19 and TRBJ1-2; TRBD1 might be the D (5 bases). The germline V gene encodes CDR1 LNHDA and CDR2 SQIVND (reference sequence). The V end was cut by 5 bases, the J end by 4 bases, with 11 bases between. This CDR3 comprises 13 residues.

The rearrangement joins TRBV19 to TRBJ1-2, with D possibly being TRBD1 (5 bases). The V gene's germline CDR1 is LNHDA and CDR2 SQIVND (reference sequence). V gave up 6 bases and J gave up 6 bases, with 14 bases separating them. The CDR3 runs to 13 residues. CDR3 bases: TGTGCCAGTAGGAGACAATCGGGGGATGGCTACACCTTC. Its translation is CASRRQSGDGYTF.

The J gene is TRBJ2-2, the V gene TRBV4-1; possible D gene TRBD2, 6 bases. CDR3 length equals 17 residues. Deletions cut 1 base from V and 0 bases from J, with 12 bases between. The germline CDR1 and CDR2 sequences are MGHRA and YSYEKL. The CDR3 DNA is TGCGCCAGCAGCCAAGCGCCGGGACTTTCGAACACCGGGGAGCTGTTTTTT. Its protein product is CASSQAPGLSNTGELFF.

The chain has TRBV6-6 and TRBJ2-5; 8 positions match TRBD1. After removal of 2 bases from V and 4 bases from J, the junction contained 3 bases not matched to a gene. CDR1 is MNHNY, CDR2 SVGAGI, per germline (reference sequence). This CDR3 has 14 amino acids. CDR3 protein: CASSYQGQGETQYF. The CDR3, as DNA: TGTGCCAGCAGTTACCAAGGACAGGGAGAGACCCAGTACTTC.

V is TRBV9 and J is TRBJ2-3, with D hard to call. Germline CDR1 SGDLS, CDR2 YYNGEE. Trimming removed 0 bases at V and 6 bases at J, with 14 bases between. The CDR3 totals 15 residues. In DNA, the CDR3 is TGTGCCAGCAGCGTAGGTGGCAGCCCACGGGATACGCAGTATTTT. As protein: CASSVGGSPRDTQYF.

The CDR3 is CASSYRTSGTYEQYF. The CDR3 DNA is TGTGCCAGCAGTTACAGGACTAGCGGGACCTACGAGCAGTACTTC. This chain uses TRBV6-5 with TRBJ2-7; 12 nucleotides line up with TRBD2. Germline values: CDR1 MNHEY, CDR2 SVGAGI. The V and J ends lost 2 bases and 2 bases, in that order; junction bases with no gene match: 1. CDR3 size: 15 residues.

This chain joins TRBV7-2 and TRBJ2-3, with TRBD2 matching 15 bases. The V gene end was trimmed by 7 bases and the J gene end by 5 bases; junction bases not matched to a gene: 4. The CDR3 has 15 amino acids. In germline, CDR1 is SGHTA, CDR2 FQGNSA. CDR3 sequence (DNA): TGTGCCAGCAAAATGGGACTAGCGGGAGGAGATACGCAGTATTTT. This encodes CASKMGLAGGDTQYF.

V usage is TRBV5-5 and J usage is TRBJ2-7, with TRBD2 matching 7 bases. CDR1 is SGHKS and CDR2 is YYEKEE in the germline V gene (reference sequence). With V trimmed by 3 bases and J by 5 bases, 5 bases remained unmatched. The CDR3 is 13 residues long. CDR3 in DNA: TGTGCCAGCAGCTCCCCAGGGAGGGACGAGCAGTACTTC. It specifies CASSSPGRDEQYF.

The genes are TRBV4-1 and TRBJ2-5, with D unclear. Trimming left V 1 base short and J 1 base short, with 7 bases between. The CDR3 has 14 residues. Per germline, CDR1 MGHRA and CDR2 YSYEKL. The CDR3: CASSQVYSQETQYF. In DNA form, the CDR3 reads TGCGCCAGCAGCCAAGTGTACTCCCAAGAGACCCAGTACTTC.